This T cell receptor beta chain was sequenced in a study of OX40 agonist ivuxolimab in advanced cancers. Study background: The patients received ivuxolimab by intravenous route every 2 weeks at 0.01 to 10 mg/kg. Broader study findings: The authors did not determine the antigen specificity of the expanded peripheral T cells.

In germline, CDR1 is MNHGY, CDR2 SVAAGI. The CDR3 is made up of 13 amino acids. Trimming shortened V by 3 bases and J by 5 bases, and 9 bases separated the two germline ends. Method: immunoSEQ multiplex PCR; TCRdb's copy keeps in-frame clones and lacks some. The profile shows over 35,000 clones, about 80% of them singletons. Comments on this clone: Its antigen is as yet unknown.

The receptor comes from an adult with an advanced solid tumor such as melanoma, head and neck, liver or kidney cancer. The material sequenced was CD4+ or CD8+ T cells sorted from blood, taken in a trial of the OX40 agonist ivuxolimab. V usage is TRBV6-9 and J usage is TRBJ2-3; D unclear. The CDR3 here is CASSYDLRDTQYF. CDR3 coding DNA: TGTGCCAGCAGTTACGATCTGCGAGATACGCAGTATTTT.